This T cell receptor (beta chain) was sequenced for a study of cytotoxic CD8 clonotypes in ibrutinib-treated CLL. Only in-frame clones appear in the TCRdb table, and some are missing; sequencing was by immunoSEQ multiplex PCR. The sample carries about 140,000 clones, 70% to 85% recorded once. CDR3 length equals 15 residues. CDR1 and CDR2 from the germline V gene are MGHRA and YSYEKL. Trimming took off 1 base at V and 5 bases at J, with 14 bases between the two ends. Sequenced here: PBMCs, sampled after 12 months of ibrutinib treatment. The chain has TRBV4-1 and TRBJ2-5; D not certain. The clonotype originates from a human donor with chronic lymphocytic leukemia. In DNA, the CDR3 is TGCGCCAGCAGCCAAGGGTGGCAATTGAGTGAGACCCAGTACTTC. Protein sequence: CASSQGWQLSETQYF.